Below, 10 T cell receptor beta chains from the same sample are listed, as sequenced in a study of blood T cell repertoires in COVID-19. Repertoires were generated with immunoSEQ multiplex PCR, while TCRdb's copy carries only in-frame clones and drops some. Of a few hundred thousand clones detected, 65% to 85% appear once; the ten largest clones hold less than 7%. The sequenced material came from PBMCs or T cells enriched from blood (not recorded which). The receptors were gathered from a woman aged 40 to 50 who had recovered from COVID-19.

The chain joins TRBV5-6 to TRBJ2-2; 9 bases are a match to TRBD2. Germline assignment: CDR1 SGHDT and CDR2 YYEEEE. The CDR3 has 18 residues. Germline trimming cut 3 bases from V and 4 bases from J; bases unmatched to any gene: 13. CDR3 coding DNA: TGTGCCAGCAGCTCGACCCTTCGGACTAGCGAGACCACCGGGGAGCTGTTTTTT. Protein sequence: CASSSTLRTSETTGELFF.

J is TRBJ2-3 and V is TRBV5-1; weak D call: TRBD1 (5 bases). This CDR3 has 14 residues. Between the trimmed V and J ends, which lost 0 bases and 4 bases, there was a span of 9 bases. Germline loops: CDR1 SGHRS, CDR2 YFSETQ. The CDR3 nucleotides read TGCGCCAGCAGCTTGGTAGGACAATCAGATACGCAGTATTTT. Protein: CASSLVGQSDTQYF. The full variable domain, rest sourced from reference TRBV5-1 and TRBJ2-3, is KAGVTQTPRYLIKTRGQQVTLSCSPISGHRSVSWYQQTPGQGLQFLFEYFSETQRNKGNFPGRFSGRQFSNSRSEMNVSTLELGDSALYLCASSLVGQSDTQYFGPGTRLTVL.

The chain links TRBV9 to TRBJ1-3, with D tentatively TRBD1 (6 bases). Germline V gene lookup returns CDR1 SGDLS and CDR2 YYNGEE. Trimming took 4 bases from V and 4 from J, leaving 15 bases between them. This CDR3 spans 15 amino acids. In DNA, the CDR3 is TGTGCCAGCAGCCCAGTACAGGGAAGCGGAAACACCATATATTTT. Protein product: CASSPVQGSGNTIYF.

The chain joins TRBV28 to TRBJ2-7, with a possible D match to TRBD1 (6 bases). Trimming shortened V by 5 bases and J by 3 bases, and 14 bases separated the two germline ends. The germline V gene has CDR1 MDHEN and CDR2 SYDVKM. The CDR3 extends over 14 amino acids. The CDR3 loop is CASSATPRGYEQYF. The CDR3 DNA is TGTGCCAGCAGTGCGACACCCAGGGGCTACGAGCAGTACTTC.

The chain uses TRBV28 and TRBJ1-3, with no clear D. V lost 5 bases to trimming and J lost 0 bases, with 14 bases between them. This CDR3 is built from 16 residues. Looked up from germline, CDR1 is MDHEN and CDR2 is SYDVKM. The CDR3 reads CASSDFGGSSGNTIYF. The CDR3 nucleotides read TGTGCCAGCAGTGACTTCGGCGGGAGCTCTGGAAACACCATATATTTT. The entire variable domain, with the rest obtained from reference TRBV28 and TRBJ1-3, is as follows: DVKVTQSSRYLVKRTGEKVFLECVQDMDHENMFWYRQDPGLGLRLIYFSYDVKMKEKGDIPEGYSVSREKKERFSLILESASTNQTSMYLCASSDFGGSSGNTIYFGEGSWLTVV.

This clone was seen just once. The V call is TRBV7-2, the J call TRBJ1-1; 8 bases fit TRBD1. V gave up 4 bases and J gave up 3 bases; unmatched junction bases: 4. Per germline, CDR1 SGHTA and CDR2 FQGNSA. CDR3 length: 14 amino acids. The CDR3 is CASSSLQGDTEAFF. The DNA for the CDR3 is TGTGCCAGCAGCTCCCTACAGGGGGACACTGAAGCTTTCTTT.

The chain couples TRBV29-1 to TRBJ2-7; D is uncertain. V dropped 7 bases and J dropped 4 bases, with 17 bases sitting between them. The germline V gene has CDR1 SQVTM and CDR2 ANQGSEA. This CDR3 has 13 residues. CDR3 loop: CSARSWADYEQYF. The CDR3 DNA reads as TGCAGCGCAAGAAGTTGGGCAGATTACGAGCAGTACTTC.

This clone has only a few counts. This chain connects TRBV11-3 to TRBJ2-1; D is perhaps TRBD2 (6 bases). The CDR3 runs to 14 residues. V was trimmed by 1 base and J by 6 bases, leaving 10 bases between them. The V gene's germline CDR1 is SGHNT and CDR2 YENEEA. CDR3 DNA: TGTGCCAGCAGCTTAGGACGGGAGCTCAATGAGCAGTTCTTC. The encoded protein is CASSLGRELNEQFF.

The CDR3 is CSVVRGYEQYF. The CDR3 bases are TGCAGCGTTGTGCGAGGCTACGAGCAGTACTTC. The V and J genes are TRBV29-1 and TRBJ2-7; D is unresolved. Looked up from germline, CDR1 is SQVTM and CDR2 is ANQGSEA. There are 11 residues in the CDR3. The germline V and J ends were trimmed by 4 bases and 3 bases, with 7 bases remaining between them.

In DNA, the CDR3 is TGCGCCAGCACGTCTGAAGGTAGCGGGAGCGAGCAGTTCTTC. It yields the protein CASTSEGSGSEQFF. This chain uses TRBV10-1 with TRBJ2-1, with 9 nucleotides matching TRBD2. This CDR3 region has 14 residues. The V gene end was trimmed by 7 bases and the J gene end by 10 bases; junction bases not matched to a gene: 11. Germline CDR1 and CDR2: WNHNN and SYGVQD (reference sequence).